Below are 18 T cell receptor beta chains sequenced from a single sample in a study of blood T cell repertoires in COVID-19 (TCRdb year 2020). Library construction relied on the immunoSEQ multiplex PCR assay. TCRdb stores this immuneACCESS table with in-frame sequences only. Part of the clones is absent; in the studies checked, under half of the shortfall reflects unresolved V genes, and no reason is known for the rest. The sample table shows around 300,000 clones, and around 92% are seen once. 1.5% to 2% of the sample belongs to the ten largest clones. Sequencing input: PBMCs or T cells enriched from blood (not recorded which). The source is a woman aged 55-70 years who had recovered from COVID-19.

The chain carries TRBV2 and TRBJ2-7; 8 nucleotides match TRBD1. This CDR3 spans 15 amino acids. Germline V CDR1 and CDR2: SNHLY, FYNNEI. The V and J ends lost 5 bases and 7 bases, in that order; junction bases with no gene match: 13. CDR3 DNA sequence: TGTGCCAGCAGTATCTCCGGGACAGGCCTGGGGGAGCAGTACTTC. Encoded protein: CASSISGTGLGEQYF.

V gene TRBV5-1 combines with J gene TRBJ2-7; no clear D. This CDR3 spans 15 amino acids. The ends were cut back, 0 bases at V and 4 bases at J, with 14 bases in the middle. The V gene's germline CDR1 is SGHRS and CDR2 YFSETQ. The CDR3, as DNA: TGCGCCAGCAGCTTGGCAGGAATGCCCAAGTACGAGCAGTACTTC. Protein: CASSLAGMPKYEQYF.

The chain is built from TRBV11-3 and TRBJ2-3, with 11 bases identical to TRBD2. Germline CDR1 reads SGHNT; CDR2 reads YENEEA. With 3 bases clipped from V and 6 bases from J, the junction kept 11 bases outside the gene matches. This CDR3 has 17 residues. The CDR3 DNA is TGTGCCAGCAGCTTGCCCCCCCTACTAGCGGGAGACGATACGCAGTATTTT. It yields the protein CASSLPPLLAGDDTQYF.

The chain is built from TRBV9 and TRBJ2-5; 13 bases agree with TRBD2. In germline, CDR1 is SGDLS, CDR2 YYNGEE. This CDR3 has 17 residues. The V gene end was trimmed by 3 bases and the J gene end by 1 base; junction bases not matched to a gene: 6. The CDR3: CASSAGTSGVVQETQYF. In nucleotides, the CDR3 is TGTGCCAGCAGCGCAGGGACTAGCGGGGTAGTCCAAGAGACCCAGTACTTC.

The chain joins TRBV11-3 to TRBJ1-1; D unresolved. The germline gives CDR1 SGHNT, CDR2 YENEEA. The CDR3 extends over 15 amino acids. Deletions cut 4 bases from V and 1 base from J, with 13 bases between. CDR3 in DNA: TGTGCCAGCAGCTCGCCCACCTGGCCGAACACTGAAGCTTTCTTT. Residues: CASSSPTWPNTEAFF.

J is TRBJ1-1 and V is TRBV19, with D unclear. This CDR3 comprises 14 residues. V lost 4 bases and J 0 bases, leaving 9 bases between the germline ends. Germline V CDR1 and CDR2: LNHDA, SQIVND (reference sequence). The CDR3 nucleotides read TGTGCCAGTAGTAGCCAGGTGGTGAACACTGAAGCTTTCTTT. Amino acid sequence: CASSSQVVNTEAFF.

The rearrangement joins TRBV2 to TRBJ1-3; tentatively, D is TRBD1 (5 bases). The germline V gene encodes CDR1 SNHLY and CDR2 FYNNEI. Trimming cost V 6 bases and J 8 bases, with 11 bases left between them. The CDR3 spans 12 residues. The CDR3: CASRETVDTIYF. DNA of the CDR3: TGTGCCAGCAGGGAGACAGTTGACACCATATATTTT.

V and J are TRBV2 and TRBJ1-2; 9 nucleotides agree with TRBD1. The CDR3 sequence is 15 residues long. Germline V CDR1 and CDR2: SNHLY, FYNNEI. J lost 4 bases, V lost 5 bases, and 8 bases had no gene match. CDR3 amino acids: CASSQTGGSPYGYTF. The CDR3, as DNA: TGTGCCAGCAGTCAAACAGGGGGCTCCCCCTATGGCTACACCTTC. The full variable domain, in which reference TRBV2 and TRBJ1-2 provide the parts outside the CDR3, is EPEVTQTPSHQVTQMGQEVILRCVPISNHLYFYWYRQILGQKVEFLVSFYNNEISEKSEIFDDQFSVERPDGSNFTLKIRSTKLEDSAMYFCASSQTGGSPYGYTFGSGTRLTVV.

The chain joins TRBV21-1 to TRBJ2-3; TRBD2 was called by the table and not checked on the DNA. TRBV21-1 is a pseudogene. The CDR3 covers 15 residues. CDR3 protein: CASERRGGRTDTQYF. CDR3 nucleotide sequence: TGTGCCAGCGAAAGGCGGGGGGGACGAACAGATACGCAGTATTTT.

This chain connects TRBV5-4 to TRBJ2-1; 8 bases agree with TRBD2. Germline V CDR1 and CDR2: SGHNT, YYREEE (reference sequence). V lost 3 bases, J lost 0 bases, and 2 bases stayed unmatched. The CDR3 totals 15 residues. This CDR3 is CASSYGGGSYNEQFF. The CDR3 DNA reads TGTGCCAGCAGCTACGGGGGGGGCTCCTACAATGAGCAGTTCTTC.

The CDR3 is CASTRGTTEAFF. The CDR3 DNA reads TGTGCCAGCACCAGGGGAACCACTGAAGCTTTCTTT. The chain joins TRBV6-6 to TRBJ1-1, with D maybe TRBD1 (6 bases). V lost 7 bases, J lost 4 bases, and 10 bases lay in between. This CDR3 has 12 amino acids. Germline CDR1 and CDR2: MNHNY and SVGAGI (reference sequence).

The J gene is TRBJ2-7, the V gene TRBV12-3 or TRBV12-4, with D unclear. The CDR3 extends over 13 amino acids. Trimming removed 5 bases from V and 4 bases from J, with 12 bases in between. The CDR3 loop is CASSPTPVYEQYF. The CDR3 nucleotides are TGTGCCAGCAGTCCCACTCCCGTTTACGAGCAGTACTTC.

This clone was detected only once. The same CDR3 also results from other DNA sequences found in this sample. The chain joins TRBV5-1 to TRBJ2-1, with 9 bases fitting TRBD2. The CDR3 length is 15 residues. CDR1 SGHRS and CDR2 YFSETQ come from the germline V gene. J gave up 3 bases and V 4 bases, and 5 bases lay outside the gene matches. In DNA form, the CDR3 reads TGCGCCAGCAGCCTGGGCGGGGGGGACTACAATGAGCAGTTCTTC. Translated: CASSLGGGDYNEQFF. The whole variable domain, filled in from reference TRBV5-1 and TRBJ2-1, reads KAGVTQTPRYLIKTRGQQVTLSCSPISGHRSVSWYQQTPGQGLQFLFEYFSETQRNKGNFPGRFSGRQFSNSRSEMNVSTLELGDSALYLCASSLGGGDYNEQFFGPGTRLTVL.

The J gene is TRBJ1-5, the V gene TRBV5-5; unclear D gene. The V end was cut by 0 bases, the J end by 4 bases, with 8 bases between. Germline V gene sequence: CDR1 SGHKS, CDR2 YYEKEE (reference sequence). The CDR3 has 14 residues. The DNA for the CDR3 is TGTGCCAGCAGCTTGGTCTTCTTTAATCAGCCCCAGCATTTT. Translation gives CASSLVFFNQPQHF.

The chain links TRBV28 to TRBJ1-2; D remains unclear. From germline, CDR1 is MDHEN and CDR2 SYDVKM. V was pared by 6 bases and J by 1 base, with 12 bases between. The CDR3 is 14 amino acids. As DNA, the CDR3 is TGTGCCAGCAGCTCCCCCGGGATTAACTATGGCTACACCTTC. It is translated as CASSSPGINYGYTF.

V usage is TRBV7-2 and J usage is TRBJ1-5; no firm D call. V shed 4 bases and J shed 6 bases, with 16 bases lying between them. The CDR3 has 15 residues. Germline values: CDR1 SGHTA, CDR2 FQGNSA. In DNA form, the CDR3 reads TGTGCCAGCAGCTCTAGAGCTGGGTCGGGTCAGCCCCAGCATTTT. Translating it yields CASSSRAGSGQPQHF.

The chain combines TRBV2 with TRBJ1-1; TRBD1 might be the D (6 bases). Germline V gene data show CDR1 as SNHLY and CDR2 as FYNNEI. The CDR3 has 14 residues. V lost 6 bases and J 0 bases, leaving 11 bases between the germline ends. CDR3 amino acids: CASRTGIMNTEAFF. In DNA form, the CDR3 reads TGTGCCAGCAGAACAGGGATCATGAACACTGAAGCTTTCTTT.

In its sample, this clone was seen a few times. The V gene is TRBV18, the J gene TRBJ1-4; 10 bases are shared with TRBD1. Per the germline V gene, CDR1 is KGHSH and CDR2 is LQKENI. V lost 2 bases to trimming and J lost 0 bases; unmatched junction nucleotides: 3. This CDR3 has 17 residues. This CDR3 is CASSPRQGAATNEKLFF. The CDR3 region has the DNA TGTGCCAGCTCACCAAGACAGGGGGCTGCAACTAATGAAAAACTGTTTTTT. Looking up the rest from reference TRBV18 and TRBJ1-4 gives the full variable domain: NAGVMQNPRHLVRRRGQEARLRCSPMKGHSHVYWYRQLPEEGLKFMVYLQKENIIDESGMPKERFSAEFPKEGPSILRIQQVVRGDSAAYFCASSPRQGAATNEKLFFGSGTQLSVL.